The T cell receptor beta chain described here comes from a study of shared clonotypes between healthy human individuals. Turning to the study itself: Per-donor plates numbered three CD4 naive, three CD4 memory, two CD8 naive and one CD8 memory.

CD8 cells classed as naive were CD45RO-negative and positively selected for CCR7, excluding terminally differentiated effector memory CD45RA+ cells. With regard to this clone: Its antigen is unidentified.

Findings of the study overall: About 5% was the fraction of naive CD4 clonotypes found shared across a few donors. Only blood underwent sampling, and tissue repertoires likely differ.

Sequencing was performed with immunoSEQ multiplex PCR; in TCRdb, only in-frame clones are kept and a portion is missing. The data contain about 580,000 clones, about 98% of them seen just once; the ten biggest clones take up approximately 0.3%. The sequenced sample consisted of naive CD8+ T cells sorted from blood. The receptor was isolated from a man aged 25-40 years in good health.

The CDR3 DNA reads as TGCAGCGTTGAAGCCCCATCAGGGTCCGGGGAGCTGTTTTTT. Translated, it gives CSVEAPSGSGELFF. V usage is TRBV29-1 and J usage is TRBJ2-2, with D possibly being TRBD1 (5 bases). Germline assignment: CDR1 SQVTM and CDR2 ANQGSEA. V lost 1 base to trimming and J lost 6 bases, with 12 bases between them. The CDR3 is 14 residues long.